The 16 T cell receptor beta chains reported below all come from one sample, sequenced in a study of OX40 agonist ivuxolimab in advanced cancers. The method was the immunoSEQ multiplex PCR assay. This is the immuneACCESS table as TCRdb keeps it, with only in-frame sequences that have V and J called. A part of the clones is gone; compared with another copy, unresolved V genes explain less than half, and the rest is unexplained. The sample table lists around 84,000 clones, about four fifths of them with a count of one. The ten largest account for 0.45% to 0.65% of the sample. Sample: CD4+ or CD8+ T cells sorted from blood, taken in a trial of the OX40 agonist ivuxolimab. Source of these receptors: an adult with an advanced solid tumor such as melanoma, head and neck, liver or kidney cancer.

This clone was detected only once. The CDR3 DNA is TGTGCCAGCAGCCTGGGGTTTCGGGCCAACGTCCTGACTTTC. Its protein product is CASSLGFRANVLTF. The chain has TRBV14 and TRBJ2-6; no definite D call. The CDR3 totals 14 residues. The germline CDR1 and CDR2 sequences are SGHDN and FVKESK. The ends were cut back, 4 bases at V and 5 bases at J, with 9 bases in the middle.

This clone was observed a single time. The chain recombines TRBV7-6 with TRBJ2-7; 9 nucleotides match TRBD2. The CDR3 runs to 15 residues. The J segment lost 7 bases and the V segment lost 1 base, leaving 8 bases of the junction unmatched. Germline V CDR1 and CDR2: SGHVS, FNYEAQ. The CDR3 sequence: CASSLVWTSDNEQYF. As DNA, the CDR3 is TGTGCCAGCAGCTTAGTTTGGACTAGCGATAATGAGCAGTACTTC.

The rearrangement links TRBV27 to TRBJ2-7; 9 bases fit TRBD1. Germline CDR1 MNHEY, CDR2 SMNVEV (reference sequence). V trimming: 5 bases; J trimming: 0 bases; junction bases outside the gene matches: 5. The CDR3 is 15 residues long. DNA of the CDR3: TGTGCCAGCAGTAAGACAGGGGGAAACTCCTACGAGCAGTACTTC. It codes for CASSKTGGNSYEQYF.

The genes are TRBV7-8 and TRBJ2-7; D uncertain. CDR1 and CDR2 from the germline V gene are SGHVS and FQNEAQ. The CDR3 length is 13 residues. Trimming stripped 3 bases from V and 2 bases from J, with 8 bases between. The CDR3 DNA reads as TGTGCCAGCAGCTTCCTGGGCCCCTACGAGCAGTACTTC. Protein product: CASSFLGPYEQYF.

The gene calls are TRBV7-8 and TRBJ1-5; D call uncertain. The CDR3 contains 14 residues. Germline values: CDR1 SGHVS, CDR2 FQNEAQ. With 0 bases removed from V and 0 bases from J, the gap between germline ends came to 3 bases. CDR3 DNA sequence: TGTGCCAGCAGCTTAGCAGTTAGCAATCAGCCCCAGCATTTT. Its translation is CASSLAVSNQPQHF.

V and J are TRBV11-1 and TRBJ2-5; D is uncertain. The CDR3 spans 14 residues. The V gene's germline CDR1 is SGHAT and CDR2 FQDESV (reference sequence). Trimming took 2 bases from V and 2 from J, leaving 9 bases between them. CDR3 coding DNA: TGTGCCAGCAGCTTACACGGTGGGCAAGAGACCCAGTACTTC. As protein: CASSLHGGQETQYF.

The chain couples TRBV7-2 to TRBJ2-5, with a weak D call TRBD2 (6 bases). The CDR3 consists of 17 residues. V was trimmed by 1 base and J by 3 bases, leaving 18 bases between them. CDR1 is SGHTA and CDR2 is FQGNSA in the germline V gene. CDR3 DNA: TGTGCCAGCAGCTTAGGTCTCCGGCGGGAAGGGAAAGAGACCCAGTACTTC. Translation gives CASSLGLRREGKETQYF.

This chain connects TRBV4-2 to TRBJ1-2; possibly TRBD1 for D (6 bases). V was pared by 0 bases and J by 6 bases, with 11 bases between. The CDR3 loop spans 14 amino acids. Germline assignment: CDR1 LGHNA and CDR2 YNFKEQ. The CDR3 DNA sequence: TGTGCCAGCAGCCAAGATAGGACAGACGATGGCTACACCTTC. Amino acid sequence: CASSQDRTDDGYTF.

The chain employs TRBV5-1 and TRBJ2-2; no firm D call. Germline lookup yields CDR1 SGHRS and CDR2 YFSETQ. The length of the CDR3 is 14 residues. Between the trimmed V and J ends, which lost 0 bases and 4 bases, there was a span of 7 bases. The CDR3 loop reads CASSLVQSTGELFF. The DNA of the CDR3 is TGCGCCAGCAGCTTGGTGCAGAGCACCGGGGAGCTGTTTTTT.

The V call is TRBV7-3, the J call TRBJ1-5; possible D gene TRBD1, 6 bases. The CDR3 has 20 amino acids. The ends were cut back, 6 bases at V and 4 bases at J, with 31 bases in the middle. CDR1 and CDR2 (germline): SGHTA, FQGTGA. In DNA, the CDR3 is TGTGCCAGCAGACAAAGCCGGGGGGCATATTCTCACCGCGCTAATCAGCCCCAGCATTTT. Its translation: CASRQSRGAYSHRANQPQHF. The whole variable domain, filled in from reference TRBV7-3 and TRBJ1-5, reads GAGVSQTPSNKVTEKGKYVELRCDPISGHTALYWYRQSLGQGPEFLIYFQGTGAADDSGLPNDRFFAVRPEGSVSTLKIQRTERGDSAVYLCASRQSRGAYSHRANQPQHFGDGTRLSIL.

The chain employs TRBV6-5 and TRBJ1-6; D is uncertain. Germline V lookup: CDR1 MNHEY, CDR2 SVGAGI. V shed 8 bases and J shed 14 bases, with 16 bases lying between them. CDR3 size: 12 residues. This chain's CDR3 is CASSAPRSTLHF. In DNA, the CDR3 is TGTGCCAGCTCAGCCCCGCGAAGCACCCTCCACTTT.

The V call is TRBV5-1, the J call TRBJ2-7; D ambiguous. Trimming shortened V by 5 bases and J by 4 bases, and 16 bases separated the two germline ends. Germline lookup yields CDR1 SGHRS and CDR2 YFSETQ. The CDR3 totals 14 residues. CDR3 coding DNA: TGCGCCAGCAGTGTATCTGGACCGGAATACGAGCAGTACTTC. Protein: CASSVSGPEYEQYF.

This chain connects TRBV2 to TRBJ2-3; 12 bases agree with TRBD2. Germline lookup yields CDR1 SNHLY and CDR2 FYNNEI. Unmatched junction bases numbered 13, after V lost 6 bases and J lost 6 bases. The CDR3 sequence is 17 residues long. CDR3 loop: CASSKGLTSGGTDTQYF. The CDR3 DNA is TGTGCCAGCAGCAAAGGGCTGACTAGCGGGGGTACCGATACGCAGTATTTT. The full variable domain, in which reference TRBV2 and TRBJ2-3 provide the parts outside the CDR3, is EPEVTQTPSHQVTQMGQEVILRCVPISNHLYFYWYRQILGQKVEFLVSFYNNEISEKSEIFDDQFSVERPDGSNFTLKIRSTKLEDSAMYFCASSKGLTSGGTDTQYFGPGTRLTVL.

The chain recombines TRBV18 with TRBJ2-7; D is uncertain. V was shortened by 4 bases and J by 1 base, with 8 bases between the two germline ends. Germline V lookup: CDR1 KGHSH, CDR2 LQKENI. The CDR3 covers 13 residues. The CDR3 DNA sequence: TGTGCCAGCTCACGGGCCGAATCCTACGAGCAGTACTTC. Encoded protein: CASSRAESYEQYF.

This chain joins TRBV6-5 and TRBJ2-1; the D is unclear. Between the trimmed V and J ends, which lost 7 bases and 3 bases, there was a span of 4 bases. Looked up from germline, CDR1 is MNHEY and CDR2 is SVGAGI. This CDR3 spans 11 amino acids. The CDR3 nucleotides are TGTGCCAGCAAACGCTACAATGAGCAGTTCTTC. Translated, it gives CASKRYNEQFF.

The CDR3 nucleotides read TGTGCCAGCACACAGGAGATCGGGGGCTACACCTTC. Protein sequence: CASTQEIGGYTF. The V gene is TRBV6-6, the J gene TRBJ1-2; weak D call: TRBD1 (5 bases). CDR1 is MNHNY and CDR2 is SVGAGI in the germline V gene (reference sequence). Trimming cost V 7 bases and J 8 bases, with 14 bases left between them. The CDR3 is 12 residues long.